A selection of T cell receptor beta chains follows, all from one sample in a study of identical twins. TCRdb redid the calling of the 5' RACE reads with MiXCR, one entry per CDR3 protein. The sample includes about 570,000 distinct CDR3 sequences, more than 9% of them seen just once. These data also formed part of another study, on yellow fever vaccine responses in identical twins.

The sequenced material came from PBMCs. The receptor set was obtained from a woman younger than 35 in good health. Each CDR3 is given without its conserved first and last residue.

v_call	cdr3_aa
TRBV4-1	ASSPSGTGGAETQY
TRBV5-1	ASSFIGLTYEQY
TRBV20-1	SGTGMNTEAF
TRBV7-9	ASSPDIANEKLF
TRBV7-2	ASSLGFGTGGTYGYT
TRBV27	ASTRGPTYEQY
TRBV4-3	ASGRTVIKTGDEQF
TRBV14	ASSQVADTDTQY
TRBV13	ASSFSPKRFRGTDTQY
TRBV20-1	SARRRDSYNEQF
TRBV5-1	ASSSSVDSPLH
TRBV3-1	ASSQGVPGANVLT
TRBV6-2/TRBV6-3	ASSYSKSTGVEQY
TRBV5-1	ASSLRDISYEQY
TRBV3-1	ASSQGQGGYSYNEQF
TRBV5-5	ASSLAGTGGGGSPLH
TRBV29-1	SAQRTFSPNEQF
TRBV27	ASSPPGLSYNEQF
TRBV12-3/TRBV12-4	ASGELGGELF
TRBV9	ASSVAFGDGYGYT
TRBV20-1	SGQTPGTDTQY
TRBV29-1	SVGGVGDEQY